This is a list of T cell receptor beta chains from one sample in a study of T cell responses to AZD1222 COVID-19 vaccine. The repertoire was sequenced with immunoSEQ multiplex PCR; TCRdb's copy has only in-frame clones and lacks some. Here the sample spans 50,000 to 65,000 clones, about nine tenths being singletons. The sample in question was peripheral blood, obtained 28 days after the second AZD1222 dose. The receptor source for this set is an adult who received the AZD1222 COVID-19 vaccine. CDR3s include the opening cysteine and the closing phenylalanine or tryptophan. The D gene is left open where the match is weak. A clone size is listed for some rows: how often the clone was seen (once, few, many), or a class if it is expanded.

cdr3_nt: TGTGCCAGCAGGACTCCGGGACAGGGAGTAACCGAGCAGTACTTC; cdr3_aa: CASRTPGQGVTEQYF; d_call: TRBD1; v_call: TRBV28; clone_size: once; j_call: TRBJ2-7
cdr3_nt: TGTGCCAGCAGCTCCCCCCTAGCGTGGAGGTCCCACGAGCAGTACTTC; cdr3_aa: CASSSPLAWRSHEQYF; d_call: -; v_call: TRBV7-2; clone_size: -; j_call: TRBJ2-7
cdr3_nt: TGTGCCAGTAGTCGACGACAGTCGATAGACACCATATATTTT; cdr3_aa: CASSRRQSIDTIYF; d_call: -; v_call: TRBV19; clone_size: -; j_call: TRBJ1-3
cdr3_nt: TGTGCCAGCAGTAGGGGACAGTTCGAGCAGTACTTC; cdr3_aa: CASSRGQFEQYF; d_call: TRBD1; v_call: TRBV6-5; clone_size: -; j_call: TRBJ2-7
cdr3_nt: TGTGCCAGCAATGGGGACGGCTACGAGCAGTACTTC; cdr3_aa: CASNGDGYEQYF; d_call: -; v_call: TRBV19; clone_size: few; j_call: TRBJ2-7
cdr3_nt: TGTGCCAGCAGCCCCGGGACAGGGAGTACTAATGAAAAACTGTTTTTT; cdr3_aa: CASSPGTGSTNEKLFF; d_call: TRBD1; v_call: TRBV3-1/TRBV3-2; clone_size: -; j_call: TRBJ1-4
cdr3_nt: TGTGCCAGCAGTGGAGGAGGCAATACGCAGTATTTT; cdr3_aa: CASSGGGNTQYF; d_call: -; v_call: TRBV2; clone_size: once; j_call: TRBJ2-3
cdr3_nt: TGCAGCGTTGTCCAGGACCCGACCCCCGGGGAGCTGTTTTTT; cdr3_aa: CSVVQDPTPGELFF; d_call: -; v_call: TRBV29-1; clone_size: -; j_call: TRBJ2-2
cdr3_nt: TGTGCCAGCAGTCTGGGAGATAGCAATCAGCCCCAGCATTTT; cdr3_aa: CASSLGDSNQPQHF; d_call: -; v_call: TRBV25-1; clone_size: -; j_call: TRBJ1-5
cdr3_nt: TGTGCCAGCAGCGACAGGGGCGGGTCACCCCTCCACTTT; cdr3_aa: CASSDRGGSPLHF; d_call: TRBD1; v_call: TRBV7-2; clone_size: -; j_call: TRBJ1-6
cdr3_nt: TGTGCCAGCAGCCTCCGGACTAGCGGAACAGATACGCAGTATTTT; cdr3_aa: CASSLRTSGTDTQYF; d_call: TRBD2; v_call: TRBV5-4; clone_size: -; j_call: TRBJ2-3
cdr3_nt: TGTGCCAGCAGTTACACGGGACAGGGTTACGAGCAGTACTTC; cdr3_aa: CASSYTGQGYEQYF; d_call: TRBD1; v_call: TRBV6-5; clone_size: -; j_call: TRBJ2-7
cdr3_nt: TGTGCCAGCATGACCGGGACAGGGGGCATAGAAGATGAAAAACTGTTTTTT; cdr3_aa: CASMTGTGGIEDEKLFF; d_call: TRBD1; v_call: TRBV28; clone_size: once; j_call: TRBJ1-4
cdr3_nt: TGTGCCAGCTCACCACAAGTGTCGGTACTTGAGACCCAGTACTTC; cdr3_aa: CASSPQVSVLETQYF; d_call: -; v_call: TRBV18; clone_size: once; j_call: TRBJ2-5
cdr3_nt: TGTGCCAGCACAACGGGACACCTCGGCCATCAGCCCCAGCATTTT; cdr3_aa: CASTTGHLGHQPQHF; d_call: -; v_call: TRBV6-5; clone_size: once; j_call: TRBJ1-5
cdr3_nt: TGTGCCAGCGGGTCTCCTTCAACAGGTCTCACTGAAGCTTTCTTT; cdr3_aa: CASGSPSTGLTEAFF; d_call: -; v_call: TRBV28; clone_size: -; j_call: TRBJ1-1
cdr3_nt: TGTGCCAGCAGCCAAGATTGGCGAGGGACAGGCTACGAGCAGTACTTC; cdr3_aa: CASSQDWRGTGYEQYF; d_call: TRBD1; v_call: TRBV4-2; clone_size: -; j_call: TRBJ2-7
cdr3_nt: TGTGCCAGCTCACCTGCGGTTGGGAACACTGAAGCTTTCTTT; cdr3_aa: CASSPAVGNTEAFF; d_call: -; v_call: TRBV18; clone_size: -; j_call: TRBJ1-1
cdr3_nt: TGTGCCAGCAGCGTAGGGATAGCCGACTACGAGCAGTACTTC; cdr3_aa: CASSVGIADYEQYF; d_call: -; v_call: TRBV9; clone_size: -; j_call: TRBJ2-7
cdr3_nt: TGTGCCAGCTCACCCCAGGCCCAAGAGACCCAGTACTTC; cdr3_aa: CASSPQAQETQYF; d_call: -; v_call: TRBV18; clone_size: -; j_call: TRBJ2-5
cdr3_nt: TGTGCCAGCAGCTCAGGGGGGCTAAGCACAGATACGCAGTATTTT; cdr3_aa: CASSSGGLSTDTQYF; d_call: -; v_call: TRBV11-3; clone_size: -; j_call: TRBJ2-3
cdr3_nt: TGTGCCAGCAGCCCTAGGACAGGGCCGAATGAAAAACTGTTTTTT; cdr3_aa: CASSPRTGPNEKLFF; d_call: TRBD1; v_call: TRBV11-1; clone_size: -; j_call: TRBJ1-4
cdr3_nt: TGTGTAACGGGGGCGAGGAATGAGCAGTTCTTC; cdr3_aa: CVTGARNEQFF; d_call: -; v_call: TRBV28; clone_size: -; j_call: TRBJ2-1
cdr3_nt: TGTGCCAGCAGTGAACAAATAGCGGGAGGCACAGATACGCAGTATTTT; cdr3_aa: CASSEQIAGGTDTQYF; d_call: TRBD2; v_call: TRBV2; clone_size: -; j_call: TRBJ2-3
cdr3_nt: TGCGCCAGCAGCTTGGACACAGCCCCTTCACCCCTCCACTTT; cdr3_aa: CASSLDTAPSPLHF; d_call: -; v_call: TRBV5-1; clone_size: -; j_call: TRBJ1-6
cdr3_nt: TGCAGCGTGGTTCCGGGACTTGGACCCCTGTTCTTC; cdr3_aa: CSVVPGLGPLFF; d_call: -; v_call: TRBV29-1; clone_size: -; j_call: TRBJ2-1
cdr3_nt: TGTGCCAGCAGCCCTCGACTCGCGGGTACATACAATGAGCAGTTCTTC; cdr3_aa: CASSPRLAGTYNEQFF; d_call: -; v_call: TRBV5-4; clone_size: -; j_call: TRBJ2-1
cdr3_nt: TGTGCCTGGAGTACTGGACTGGGGAATCAGCCCCAGCATTTT; cdr3_aa: CAWSTGLGNQPQHF; d_call: -; v_call: TRBV30; clone_size: -; j_call: TRBJ1-5
cdr3_nt: TGTGCCAGCAGTGAACAATTAGGACATTATAGCAATCAGCCCCAGCATTTT; cdr3_aa: CASSEQLGHYSNQPQHF; d_call: -; v_call: TRBV6-1; clone_size: -; j_call: TRBJ1-5
cdr3_nt: TGTGCCTGGAGTGTTTCGAACTATGGCTACACCTTC; cdr3_aa: CAWSVSNYGYTF; d_call: -; v_call: TRBV30; clone_size: -; j_call: TRBJ1-2
cdr3_nt: TGTGCCAGCAGCCCTTGGTCAGCGGGCCCCCAGCAACCGGATACGCAGTATTTT; cdr3_aa: CASSPWSAGPQQPDTQYF; d_call: -; v_call: TRBV7-6; clone_size: -; j_call: TRBJ2-3
cdr3_nt: TGTGCCAGCAGCCAAGATATTGGGGGGGACTACGAGCAGTACTTC; cdr3_aa: CASSQDIGGDYEQYF; d_call: TRBD2; v_call: TRBV4-2; clone_size: -; j_call: TRBJ2-7
cdr3_nt: TGCGCCAGCAGCTCCTCCGCGACTAGCGGTAATACGCAGTATTTT; cdr3_aa: CASSSSATSGNTQYF; d_call: TRBD2; v_call: TRBV5-1; clone_size: -; j_call: TRBJ2-3
cdr3_nt: TGTGCCAGCAGCCTGATTCAGGGCGCAGACTATGGCTACACCTTC; cdr3_aa: CASSLIQGADYGYTF; d_call: -; v_call: TRBV14; clone_size: -; j_call: TRBJ1-2
cdr3_nt: TGTGCCAGCAGTAGACAGGGAAATTCACCCCTCCACTTT; cdr3_aa: CASSRQGNSPLHF; d_call: TRBD1; v_call: TRBV12-3/TRBV12-4; clone_size: -; j_call: TRBJ1-6
cdr3_nt: TGTGCCAGCAGTCCCCTAGGTGGCAGGGGGCGTACTCTAGCCAAAAACATTCAGTACTTC; cdr3_aa: CASSPLGGRGRTLAKNIQYF; d_call: TRBD1; v_call: TRBV28; clone_size: -; j_call: TRBJ2-4
cdr3_nt: TGCGCCAGCAGCCAAATGGGACACCTCTACGAGCAGTACTTC; cdr3_aa: CASSQMGHLYEQYF; d_call: -; v_call: TRBV4-1; clone_size: -; j_call: TRBJ2-7
cdr3_nt: TGTGCCAGCAGTTTATCATGGCGGCGCGGGAGCAATCAGCCCCAGCATTTT; cdr3_aa: CASSLSWRRGSNQPQHF; d_call: -; v_call: TRBV27; clone_size: few; j_call: TRBJ1-5
cdr3_nt: TGTGCCAGCAGCTTAGATCGGTTCTCTGGGGCCAACGTCCTGACTTTC; cdr3_aa: CASSLDRFSGANVLTF; d_call: -; v_call: TRBV13; clone_size: -; j_call: TRBJ2-6
cdr3_nt: TGTGCCAGCGGCCGGGCGTCGGCAGGGGGGCATGAGACCCAGTACTTC; cdr3_aa: CASGRASAGGHETQYF; d_call: -; v_call: TRBV3-1/TRBV3-2; clone_size: -; j_call: TRBJ2-5
cdr3_nt: TGTGCCAGCAGCGTAGGACCGTACAATGAGCAGTTCTTC; cdr3_aa: CASSVGPYNEQFF; d_call: -; v_call: TRBV9; clone_size: -; j_call: TRBJ2-1
cdr3_nt: TGCGCCAGCAGCCCTCCAGGGGATAATGAAAAACTGTTTTTT; cdr3_aa: CASSPPGDNEKLFF; d_call: -; v_call: TRBV5-1; clone_size: -; j_call: TRBJ1-4
cdr3_nt: TGCGCCAGCAGTCAATTTGTTGGACTAGCGACCTACGAGCAGTACTTC; cdr3_aa: CASSQFVGLATYEQYF; d_call: TRBD2; v_call: TRBV23-1; clone_size: -; j_call: TRBJ2-7
cdr3_nt: TGTGCCAGCAGCCCGAGAGGGGGAAGGACTGAAGCTTTCTTT; cdr3_aa: CASSPRGGRTEAFF; d_call: -; v_call: TRBV7-2; clone_size: -; j_call: TRBJ1-1
cdr3_nt: TGTGCCAGCAGTTTAGGCAGGGGGCTCGATGAGCAGTTCTTC; cdr3_aa: CASSLGRGLDEQFF; d_call: TRBD1; v_call: TRBV27; clone_size: few; j_call: TRBJ2-1
cdr3_nt: TGTGCCAGCAGCTTGGCCGGACAGGGGACAGATACGCAGTATTTT; cdr3_aa: CASSLAGQGTDTQYF; d_call: TRBD1; v_call: TRBV5-6; clone_size: -; j_call: TRBJ2-3
cdr3_nt: TGTGCCAGCAGTTCTACGCCTTCCTCCAGTCTTGATCAGCCCCAGCATTTT; cdr3_aa: CASSSTPSSSLDQPQHF; d_call: -; v_call: TRBV28; clone_size: once; j_call: TRBJ1-5
cdr3_nt: TGTGCCGTCCGGGACGGCGCCTACGAGCAGTACTTC; cdr3_aa: CAVRDGAYEQYF; d_call: -; v_call: TRBV10-3; clone_size: once; j_call: TRBJ2-7